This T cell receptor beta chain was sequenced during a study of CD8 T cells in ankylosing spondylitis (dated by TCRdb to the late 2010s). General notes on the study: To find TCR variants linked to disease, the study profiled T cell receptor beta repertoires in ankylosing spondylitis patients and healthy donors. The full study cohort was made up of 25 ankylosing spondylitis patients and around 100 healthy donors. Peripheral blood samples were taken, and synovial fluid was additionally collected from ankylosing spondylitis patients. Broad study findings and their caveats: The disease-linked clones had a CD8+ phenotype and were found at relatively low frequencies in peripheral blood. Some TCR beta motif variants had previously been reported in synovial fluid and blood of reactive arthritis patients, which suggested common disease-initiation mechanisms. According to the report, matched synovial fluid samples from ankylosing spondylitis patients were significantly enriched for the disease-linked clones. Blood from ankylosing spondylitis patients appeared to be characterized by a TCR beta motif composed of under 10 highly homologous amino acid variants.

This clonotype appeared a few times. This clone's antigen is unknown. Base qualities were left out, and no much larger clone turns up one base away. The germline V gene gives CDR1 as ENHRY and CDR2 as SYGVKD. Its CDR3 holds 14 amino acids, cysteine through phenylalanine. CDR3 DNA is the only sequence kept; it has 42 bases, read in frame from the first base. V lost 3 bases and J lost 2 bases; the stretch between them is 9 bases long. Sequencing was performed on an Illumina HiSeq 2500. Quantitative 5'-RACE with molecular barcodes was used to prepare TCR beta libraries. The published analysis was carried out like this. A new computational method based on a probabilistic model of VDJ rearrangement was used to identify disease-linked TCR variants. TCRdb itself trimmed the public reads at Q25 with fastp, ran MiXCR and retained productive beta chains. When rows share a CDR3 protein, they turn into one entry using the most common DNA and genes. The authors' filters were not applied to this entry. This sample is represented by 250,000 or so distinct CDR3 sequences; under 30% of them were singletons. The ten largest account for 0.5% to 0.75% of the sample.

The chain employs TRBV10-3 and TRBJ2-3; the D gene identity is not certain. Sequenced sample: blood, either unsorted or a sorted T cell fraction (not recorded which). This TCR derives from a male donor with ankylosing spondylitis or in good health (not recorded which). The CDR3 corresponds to CAISDVGDTDTQYF. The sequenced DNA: TGTGCCATCAGTGATGTCGGTGACACAGATACGCAGTATTTT.